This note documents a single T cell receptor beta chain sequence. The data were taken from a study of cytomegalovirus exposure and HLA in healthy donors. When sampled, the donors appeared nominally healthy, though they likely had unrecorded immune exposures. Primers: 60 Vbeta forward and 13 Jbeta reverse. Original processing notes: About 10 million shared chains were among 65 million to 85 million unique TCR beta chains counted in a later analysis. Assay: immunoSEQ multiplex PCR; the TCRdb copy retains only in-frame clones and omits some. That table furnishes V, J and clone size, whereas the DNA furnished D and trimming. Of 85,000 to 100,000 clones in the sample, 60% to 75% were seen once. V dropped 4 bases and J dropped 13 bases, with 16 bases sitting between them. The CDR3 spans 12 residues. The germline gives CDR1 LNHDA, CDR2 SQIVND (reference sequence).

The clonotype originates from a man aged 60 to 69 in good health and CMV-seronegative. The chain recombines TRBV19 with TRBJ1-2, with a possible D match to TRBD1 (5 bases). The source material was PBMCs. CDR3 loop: CASSTRDSQFTF. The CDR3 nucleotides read TGTGCCAGTAGTACCCGAGACAGTCAATTCACCTTC.